This TCR beta chain was sequenced during a study of shared clonotypes between healthy human individuals. Sequencing used immunoSEQ multiplex PCR; TCRdb keeps in-frame clones, though not all of them. The sample has a few million clones, around nine tenths seen once. CDR1 SNHLY and CDR2 FYNNEI come from the germline V gene. The CDR3 contains 15 residues. J gave up 2 bases and V 6 bases, and 7 bases lay outside the gene matches. The rearrangement links TRBV2 to TRBJ1-3, with 7 bases matching TRBD1. This clonotype was obtained from a man aged 18 to 29 in good health. Specimen: naive CD4+ T cells sorted from blood. Subset meaning: CD45RA+ positively selected. DNA for the CDR3: TGTGCCAGCAGCGGGGGACAGACCCCTGGAAACACCATATATTTT. Translated: CASSGGQTPGNTIYF.